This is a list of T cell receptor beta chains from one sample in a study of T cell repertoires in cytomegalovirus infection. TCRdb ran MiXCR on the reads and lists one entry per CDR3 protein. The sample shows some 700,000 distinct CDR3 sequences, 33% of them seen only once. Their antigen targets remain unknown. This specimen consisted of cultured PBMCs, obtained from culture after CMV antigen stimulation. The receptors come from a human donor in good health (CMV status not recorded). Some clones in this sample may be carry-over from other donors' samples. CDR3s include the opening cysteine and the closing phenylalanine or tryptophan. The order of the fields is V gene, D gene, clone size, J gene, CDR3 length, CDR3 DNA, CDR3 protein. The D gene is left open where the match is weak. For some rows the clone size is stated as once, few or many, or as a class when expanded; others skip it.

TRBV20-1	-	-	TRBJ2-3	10	TGCAGTGCTACGGGAGATACGCAGTATTTT	CSATGDTQYF
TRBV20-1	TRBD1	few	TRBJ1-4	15	TGCAGTGCTAGGAACAGGGGCCCAACTAATGAAAAACTGTTTTTT	CSARNRGPTNEKLFF
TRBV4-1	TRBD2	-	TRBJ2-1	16	TGCGCCAGCAGCCAAGAAGGGCGGGGGGCCTACAATGAGCAGTTCTTC	CASSQEGRGAYNEQFF
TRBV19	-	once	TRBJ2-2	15	TGTGCCAGTAGTAACCCGGGACAAACCACCGGGGAGCTGTTTTTT	CASSNPGQTTGELFF
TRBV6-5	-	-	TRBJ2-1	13	TGTGCCAGCAGTGGGATGGGGTTGAATGAGCAGTTCTTC	CASSGMGLNEQFF
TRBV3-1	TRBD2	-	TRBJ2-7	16	TGTGCCAGCAGCCAAGGGAGAGCGGGGGATTACTACGAGCAGTACTTC	CASSQGRAGDYYEQYF
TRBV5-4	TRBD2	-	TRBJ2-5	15	TGTGCCAGCAGCGGGCGGGCGGGGGGCCAAGAGACCCAGTACTTC	CASSGRAGGQETQYF
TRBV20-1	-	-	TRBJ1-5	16	TGCAGTGCTAGAAGTTTTAGTTCCTGGAGCAATCAGCCCCAGCATTTT	CSARSFSSWSNQPQHF
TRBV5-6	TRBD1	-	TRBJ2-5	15	TGTGCCAGCAGCTTGTCGAGGACAGGGGGAGAGACCCAGTACTTC	CASSLSRTGGETQYF
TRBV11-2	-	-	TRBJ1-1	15	TGTGCCAGCACCCCTTGGGCCAGCAGGAACACTGAAGCTTTCTTT	CASTPWASRNTEAFF
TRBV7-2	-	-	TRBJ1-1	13	TGTGCCAGCAGCTTAACGGTCCGGGGGGGGGCTTTCTTT	CASSLTVRGGAFF
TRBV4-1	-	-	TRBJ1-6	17	TGCGCCAGCAGCCAACCTCGCCGGGGGGTACATAATTCACCCCTCCACTTT	CASSQPRRGVHNSPLHF
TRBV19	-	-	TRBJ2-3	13	TGTGCCAGTAGTGCAAACCCCACAAATACGCAGTATTTT	CASSANPTNTQYF
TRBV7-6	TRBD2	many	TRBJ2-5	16	TGTGCCAGCAGCCGAAACCCGGGACTAACTCAAGAGACCCAGTACTTC	CASSRNPGLTQETQYF
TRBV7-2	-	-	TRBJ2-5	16	TGTGCCAGCAGCCCAGGGGGGGGCGACGGGAGCGAGACCCAGTACTTC	CASSPGGGDGSETQYF
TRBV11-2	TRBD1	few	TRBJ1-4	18	TGTGCCCCAGGGGGGAAAGGGACCTCAAATTCAACTAATGAAAAACTGTTTTTT	CAPGGKGTSNSTNEKLFF
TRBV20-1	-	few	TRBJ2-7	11	TGCAGTGCTAGTGACCTAGACGAGCAGTACTTC	CSASDLDEQYF
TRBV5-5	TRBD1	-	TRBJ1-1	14	TGTGCCAGTCGGACAGGCGCTTTGAACACTGAAGCTTTCTTT	CASRTGALNTEAFF
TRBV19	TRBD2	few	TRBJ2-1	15	TGTGCCAGTAGTAGACTTAGCGGGAGACACAATGAGCAGTTCTTC	CASSRLSGRHNEQFF
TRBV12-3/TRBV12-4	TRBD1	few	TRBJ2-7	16	TGTGCCAGCAGCCCTAAGAGGACAGGGGGCCTCTACGAGCAGTACTTC	CASSPKRTGGLYEQYF
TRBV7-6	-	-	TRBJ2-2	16	TGTGCCAGCAGCTTAGCTTGGGGGGGCGAGACCGGGGAGCTGTTTTTT	CASSLAWGGETGELFF
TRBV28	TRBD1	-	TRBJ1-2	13	TGTGCCAGCAGCGCCACAGGGGACTATGGCTACACCTTC	CASSATGDYGYTF
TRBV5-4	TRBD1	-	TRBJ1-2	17	TGTGCCAGCAGCCCCGGACAGGGAGCATATACGAACTATGGCTACACCTTC	CASSPGQGAYTNYGYTF
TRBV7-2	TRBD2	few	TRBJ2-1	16	TGTGCCAGCAGCCCTGAGAGGACTAGCGGGGGCAATGAGCAGTTCTTC	CASSPERTSGGNEQFF
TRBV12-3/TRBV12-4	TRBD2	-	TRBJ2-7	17	TGTGCCAGCAGTTTAACGGCCTTAGCGGGCGGGCCCTACGAGCAGTACTTC	CASSLTALAGGPYEQYF
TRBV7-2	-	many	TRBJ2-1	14	TGTGCCAGCAGCCCCCAGGGCGGCTACAATGAGCAGTTCTTC	CASSPQGGYNEQFF
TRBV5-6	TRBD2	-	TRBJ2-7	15	TGTGCCAGCAGTCCTAGCGGGAGGGCCCGGTACGAGCAGTACTTC	CASSPSGRARYEQYF
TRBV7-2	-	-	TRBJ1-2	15	TGTGCCAGCAGCTTGCAGGTATCACCGAACTATGGCTACACCTTC	CASSLQVSPNYGYTF